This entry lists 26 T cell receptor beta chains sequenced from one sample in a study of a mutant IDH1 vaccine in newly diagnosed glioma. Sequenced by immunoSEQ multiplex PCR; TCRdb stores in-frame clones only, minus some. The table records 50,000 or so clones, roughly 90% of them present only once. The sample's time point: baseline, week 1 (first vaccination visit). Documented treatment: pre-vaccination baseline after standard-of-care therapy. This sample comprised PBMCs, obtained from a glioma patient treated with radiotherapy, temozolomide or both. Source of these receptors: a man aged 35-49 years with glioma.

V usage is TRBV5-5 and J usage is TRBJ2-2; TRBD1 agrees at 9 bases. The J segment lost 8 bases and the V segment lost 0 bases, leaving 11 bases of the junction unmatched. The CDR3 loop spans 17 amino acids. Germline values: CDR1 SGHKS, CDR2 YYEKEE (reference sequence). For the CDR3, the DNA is TGTGCCAGCAGCTTGGGGCACCTACAGGGGGCGTCGGGGGAGCTGTTTTTT. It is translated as CASSLGHLQGASGELFF. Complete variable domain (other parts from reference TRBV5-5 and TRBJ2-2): DAGVTQSPTHLIKTRGQQVTLRCSPISGHKSVSWYQQVLGQGPQFIFQYYEKEERGRGNFPDRFSARQFPNYSSELNVNALLLGDSALYLCASSLGHLQGASGELFFGEGSRLTVL.

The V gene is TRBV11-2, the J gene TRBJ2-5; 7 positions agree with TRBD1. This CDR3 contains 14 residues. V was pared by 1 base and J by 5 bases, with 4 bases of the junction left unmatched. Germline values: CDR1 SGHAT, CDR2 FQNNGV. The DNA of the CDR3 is TGTGCCAGCAGCTTAGGGTCCAGGGGGGAGACCCAGTACTTC. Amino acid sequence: CASSLGSRGETQYF.

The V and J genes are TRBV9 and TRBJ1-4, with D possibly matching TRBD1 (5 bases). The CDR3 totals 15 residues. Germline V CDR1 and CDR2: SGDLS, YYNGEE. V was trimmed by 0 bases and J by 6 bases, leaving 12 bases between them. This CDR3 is CASSVAQGGYEKLFF. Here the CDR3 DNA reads TGTGCCAGCAGCGTAGCCCAGGGAGGGTATGAAAAACTGTTTTTT.

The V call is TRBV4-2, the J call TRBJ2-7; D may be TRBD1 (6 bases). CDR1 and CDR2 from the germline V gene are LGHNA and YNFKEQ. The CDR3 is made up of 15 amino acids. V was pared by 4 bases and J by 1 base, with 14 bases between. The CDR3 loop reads CASSLRDTSSYEQYF. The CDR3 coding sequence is TGTGCCAGCAGCCTCCGGGACACCTCTTCCTACGAGCAGTACTTC.

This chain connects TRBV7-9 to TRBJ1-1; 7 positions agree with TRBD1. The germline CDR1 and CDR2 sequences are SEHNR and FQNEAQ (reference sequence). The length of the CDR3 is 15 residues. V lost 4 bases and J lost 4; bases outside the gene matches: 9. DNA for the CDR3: TGTGCCAGCAGCTCACCGACAGGGACCTCCACTGAAGCTTTCTTT. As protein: CASSSPTGTSTEAFF.

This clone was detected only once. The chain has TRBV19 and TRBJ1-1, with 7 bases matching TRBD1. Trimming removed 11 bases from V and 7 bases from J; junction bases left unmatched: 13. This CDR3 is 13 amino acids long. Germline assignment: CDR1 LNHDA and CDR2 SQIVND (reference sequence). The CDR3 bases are TGTGCCGCCCAAGGAGAGGGGGCTGGTGAAGCTTTCTTT. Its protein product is CAAQGEGAGEAFF.

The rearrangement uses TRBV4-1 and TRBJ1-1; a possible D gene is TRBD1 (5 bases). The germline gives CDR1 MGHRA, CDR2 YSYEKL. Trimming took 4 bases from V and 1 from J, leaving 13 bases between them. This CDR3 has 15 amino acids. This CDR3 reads CASSLTGLPNTEAFF. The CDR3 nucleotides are TGCGCCAGCAGCCTCACGGGGCTGCCGAACACTGAAGCTTTCTTT.

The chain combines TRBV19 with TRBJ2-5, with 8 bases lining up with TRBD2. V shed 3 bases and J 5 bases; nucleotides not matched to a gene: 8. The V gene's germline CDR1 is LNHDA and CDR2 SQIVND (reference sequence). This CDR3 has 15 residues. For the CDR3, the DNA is TGTGCCAGTAGTATCCCCGGGGGGGGTGCGGAGACCCAGTACTTC. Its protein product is CASSIPGGGAETQYF.

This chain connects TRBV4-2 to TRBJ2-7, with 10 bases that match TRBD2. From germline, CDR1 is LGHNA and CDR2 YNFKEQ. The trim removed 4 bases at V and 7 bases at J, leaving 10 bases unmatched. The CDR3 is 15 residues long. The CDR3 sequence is CASSPEASGSREQYF. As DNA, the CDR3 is TGTGCCAGCAGCCCGGAGGCTAGCGGGAGTCGGGAGCAGTACTTC.

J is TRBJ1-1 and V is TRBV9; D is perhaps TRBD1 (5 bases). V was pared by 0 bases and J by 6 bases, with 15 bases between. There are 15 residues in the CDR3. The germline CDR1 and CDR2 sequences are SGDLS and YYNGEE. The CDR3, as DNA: TGTGCCAGCAGCGTAGCTTTGACAGCCACATCTGAAGCTTTCTTT. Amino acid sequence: CASSVALTATSEAFF.

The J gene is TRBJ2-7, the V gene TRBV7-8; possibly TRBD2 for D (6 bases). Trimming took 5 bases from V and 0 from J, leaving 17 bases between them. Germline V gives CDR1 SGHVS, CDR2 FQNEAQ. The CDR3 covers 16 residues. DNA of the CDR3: TGTGCCAGCAGCCGTTTGGTTGCCGGGAGCTCCTACGAGCAGTACTTC. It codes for CASSRLVAGSSYEQYF.

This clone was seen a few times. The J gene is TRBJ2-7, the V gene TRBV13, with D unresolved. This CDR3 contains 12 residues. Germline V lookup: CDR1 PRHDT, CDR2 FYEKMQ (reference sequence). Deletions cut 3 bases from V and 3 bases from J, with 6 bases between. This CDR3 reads CASSLRYYEQYF. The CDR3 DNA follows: TGTGCCAGCAGCTTGAGATACTACGAGCAGTACTTC.

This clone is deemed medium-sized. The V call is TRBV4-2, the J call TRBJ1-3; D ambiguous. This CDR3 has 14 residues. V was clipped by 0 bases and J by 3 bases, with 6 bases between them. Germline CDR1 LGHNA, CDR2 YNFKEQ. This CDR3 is CASSQDGFGNTIYF. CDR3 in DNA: TGTGCCAGCAGCCAAGATGGGTTTGGAAACACCATATATTTT.

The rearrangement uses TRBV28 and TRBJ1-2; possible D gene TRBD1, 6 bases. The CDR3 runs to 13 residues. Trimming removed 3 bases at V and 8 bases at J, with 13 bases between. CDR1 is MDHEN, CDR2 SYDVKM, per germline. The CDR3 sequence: CASSLWTVEGYTF. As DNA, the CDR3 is TGTGCCAGCAGTTTGTGGACAGTGGAAGGCTACACCTTC.

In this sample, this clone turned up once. This CDR3 reads CASSSLGPNTEAFF. The CDR3 coding sequence is TGTGCCAGCAGCTCGCTGGGACCGAACACTGAAGCTTTCTTT. The chain joins TRBV5-6 to TRBJ1-1; a possible D gene is TRBD1 (5 bases). The CDR3 covers 14 residues. The germline gives CDR1 SGHDT, CDR2 YYEEEE. V was cut by 3 bases and J by 1 base, with 10 bases left in between.

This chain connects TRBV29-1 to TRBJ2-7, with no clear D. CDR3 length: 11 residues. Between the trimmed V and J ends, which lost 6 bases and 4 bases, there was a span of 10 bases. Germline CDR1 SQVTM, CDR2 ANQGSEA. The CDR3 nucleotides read TGCAGCGTAACGGCAGGATACGAGCAGTACTTC. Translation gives CSVTAGYEQYF.

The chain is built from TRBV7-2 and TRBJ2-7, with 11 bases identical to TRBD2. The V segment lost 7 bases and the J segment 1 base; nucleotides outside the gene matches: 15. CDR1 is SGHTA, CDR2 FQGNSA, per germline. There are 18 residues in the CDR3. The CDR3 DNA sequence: TGTGCCAGCACCGCTACCCGGGTAGCGGGAGGGTTTTCCTACGAGCAGTACTTC. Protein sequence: CASTATRVAGGFSYEQYF.

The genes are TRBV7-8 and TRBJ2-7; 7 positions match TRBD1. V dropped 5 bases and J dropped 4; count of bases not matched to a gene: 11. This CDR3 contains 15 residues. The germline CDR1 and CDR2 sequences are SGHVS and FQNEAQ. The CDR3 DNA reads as TGTGCCAGCAGCCCCTACCCCGCAGGGGGATACGAGCAGTACTTC. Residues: CASSPYPAGGYEQYF.

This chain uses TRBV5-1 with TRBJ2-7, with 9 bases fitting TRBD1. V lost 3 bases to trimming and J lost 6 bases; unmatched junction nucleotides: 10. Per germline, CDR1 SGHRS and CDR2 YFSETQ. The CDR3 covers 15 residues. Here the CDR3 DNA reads TGCGCCAGCAGCTCGGAACAGGGGGCTCTCGGCGAGCAGTACTTC. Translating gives CASSSEQGALGEQYF.

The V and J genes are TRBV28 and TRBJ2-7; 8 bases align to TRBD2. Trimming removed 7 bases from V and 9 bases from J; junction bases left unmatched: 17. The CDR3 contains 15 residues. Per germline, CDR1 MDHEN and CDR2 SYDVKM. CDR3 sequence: CASTAALAGGLGQYF. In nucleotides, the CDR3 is TGTGCCAGCACCGCGGCCCTAGCGGGTGGCCTTGGGCAGTACTTC.

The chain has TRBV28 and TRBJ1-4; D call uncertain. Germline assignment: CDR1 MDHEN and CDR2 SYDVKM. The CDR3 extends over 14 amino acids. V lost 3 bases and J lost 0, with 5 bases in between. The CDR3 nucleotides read TGTGCCAGCAGTTTTACGGCAACTAATGAAAAACTGTTTTTT. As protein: CASSFTATNEKLFF.

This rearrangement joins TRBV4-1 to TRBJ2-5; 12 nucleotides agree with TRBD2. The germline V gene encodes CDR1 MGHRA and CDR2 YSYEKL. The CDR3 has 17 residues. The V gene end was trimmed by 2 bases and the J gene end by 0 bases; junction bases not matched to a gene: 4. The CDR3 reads CASSQSGLAGYQETQYF. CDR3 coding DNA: TGCGCCAGCAGCCAATCGGGACTAGCGGGCTACCAAGAGACCCAGTACTTC.

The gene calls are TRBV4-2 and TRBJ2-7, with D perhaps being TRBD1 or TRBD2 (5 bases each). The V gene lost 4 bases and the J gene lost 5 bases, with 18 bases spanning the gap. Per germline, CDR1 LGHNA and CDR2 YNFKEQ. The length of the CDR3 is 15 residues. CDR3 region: CASSPGTPGGDEQYF. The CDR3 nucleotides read TGTGCCAGCAGCCCAGGGACCCCAGGAGGTGACGAGCAGTACTTC.

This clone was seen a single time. CDR3 region: CASSLGGDVDTQYF. The CDR3 nucleotides are TGTGCCAGCAGCTTAGGAGGGGATGTGGATACGCAGTATTTT. The V gene is TRBV11-3, the J gene TRBJ2-3, with D perhaps TRBD1 or TRBD2 (5 bases each). Germline V gene lookup returns CDR1 SGHNT and CDR2 YENEEA. CDR3 length equals 14 residues. The ends were cut back, 1 base at V and 6 bases at J, with 11 bases in the middle.

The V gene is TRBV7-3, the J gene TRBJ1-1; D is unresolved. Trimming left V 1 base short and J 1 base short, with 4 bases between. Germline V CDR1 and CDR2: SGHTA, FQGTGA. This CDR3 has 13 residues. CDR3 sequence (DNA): TGTGCCAGCAGCTTAAATTGGAACACTGAAGCTTTCTTT. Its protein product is CASSLNWNTEAFF.

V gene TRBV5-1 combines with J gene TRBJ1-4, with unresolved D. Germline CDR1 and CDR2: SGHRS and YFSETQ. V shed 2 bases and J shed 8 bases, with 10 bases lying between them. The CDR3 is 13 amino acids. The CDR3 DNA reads TGCGCCAGCAGCTTTGGGGATGAGGAAAAACTGTTTTTT. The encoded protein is CASSFGDEEKLFF.